The 3 T cell receptor beta chains presented below share a single source sample, sequenced in a study of shared clonotypes between healthy human individuals. The table came from immunoSEQ multiplex PCR; TCRdb's copy has only in-frame clones and leaves some out. The table has more than 2 million clones, 90% to 95% seen once; the top ten hold 1.5% to 2%. CD45RO-negative, CCR7-selected cells formed the naive CD8 fraction, which excluded terminally differentiated effector memory CD45RA+ cells. Sequencing used naive CD8+ T cells from PBMCs. Every receptor here comes from a man aged 18 to 29 in good health. Some clones in this sample may be carry-over from other donors' samples.

The chain is built from TRBV11-2 and TRBJ1-1; D is unresolved. V was trimmed by 0 bases and J by 0 bases, leaving 11 bases between them. There are 16 residues in the CDR3. Germline CDR1 reads SGHAT; CDR2 reads FQNNGV. The CDR3 nucleotides read TGTGCCAGCAGCTTAGATGAGGCGGCATTGAACACTGAAGCTTTCTTT. It translates to CASSLDEAALNTEAFF.

This chain joins TRBV29-1 and TRBJ2-5, with D tentatively TRBD1 (6 bases). With the DNA end fitting TRBJ2-7 better, the J assignment may be wrong. The germline V gene has CDR1 SQVTM and CDR2 ANQGSEA. This CDR3 contains 14 residues. The CDR3 is CSVEVQDSTYEQYF. The CDR3 DNA reads TGCAGCGTTGAAGTGCAGGACAGTACCTACGAGCAGTACTTC.

This chain's CDR3 is CASSLDSSGSRNEQFF. The DNA of the CDR3 is TGTGCCAGCAGCTTAGACTCTAGCGGGAGTCGCAATGAGCAGTTCTTC. The chain couples TRBV7-9 to TRBJ2-1, with 10 bases fitting TRBD2. J was trimmed by 6 bases and V by 1 base; bases with no gene match: 6. Per germline, CDR1 SEHNR and CDR2 FQNEAQ (reference sequence). The CDR3 extends over 16 amino acids. Looking up the rest from reference TRBV7-9 and TRBJ2-1 gives the full variable domain: DTGVSQNPRHKITKRGQNVTFRCDPISEHNRLYWYRQTLGQGPEFLTYFQNEAQLEKSRLLSDRFSAERPKGSFSTLEIQRTEQGDSAMYLCASSLDSSGSRNEQFFGPGTRLTVL.